This T cell receptor beta chain was obtained from a study of cytomegalovirus exposure and HLA in healthy donors. Points on this clone: The antigen is not known.

PCR employed 60 Vbeta and 13 Jbeta primers. This table comes from immunoSEQ multiplex PCR, and its TCRdb copy is limited to in-frame clones, with some not included. This repertoire shows about 150,000 clones, roughly four fifths found once; its top ten account for 3% to 4%. General observations from the study: High specificity and sensitivity for cytomegalovirus status were reported for the classifier. Several top significant clusters appeared, in a later analysis, to be linked to common viral pathogens.

The V gene end was trimmed by 4 bases and the J gene end by 5 bases; junction bases not matched to a gene: 7. The CDR3 spans 14 residues. Germline assignment: CDR1 SGHRS and CDR2 YFSETQ. This receptor was obtained from a male donor in good health and CMV-seronegative. The genes are TRBV5-1 and TRBJ2-7, with TRBD1 matching over 9 bases. The specimen was PBMCs. The DNA for the CDR3 is TGCGCCAGCAGCACCGGGACAGGGCACGACGAGCAGTACTTC. It translates to CASSTGTGHDEQYF.